This T cell receptor beta chain stems from a study of chemoradiotherapy in HPV16-positive cancers. Study background: Functional T-cell assays on a couple of HPV16-positive patients' cells defined candidate HPV-specific clones and common TCR motifs.

Study results and caveats: In HPV16-positive patients, HPV-responsive T-cell expansion tracked better recurrence-free survival. During treatment, candidate HPV-specific clones and E7-related motifs expanded in tumor.

The sample holds a few counts of this clone. Its antigen is as yet unknown. The data were produced by immunoSEQ multiplex PCR, yet TCRdb's version contains in-frame clones alone and is incomplete. The sample consists of about 8,100 clones, 71% of them appearing once. The CDR3 sequence is 16 residues long. V lost 0 bases and J 3 bases, leaving 12 bases between the germline ends. Germline values: CDR1 KGHSH, CDR2 LQKENI. Repertoires were sampled repeatedly during chemoradiotherapy. This clonotype was obtained from a human donor with HPV-associated anogenital cancer. This chain uses TRBV18 with TRBJ2-4; the D call may be TRBD1 or TRBD2 (6 bases each). This material was acquired from a patient who underwent chemoradiotherapy. CDR3 DNA sequence: TGTGCCAGCTCACCACCGATCGGGGGCGGCAAAAACATTCAGTACTTC. It specifies CASSPPIGGGKNIQYF.